This TCR beta chain comes out of a study of Ad26.COV2.S vaccination and SARS-CoV-2 variants (dated by TCRdb to the early 2020s). Regarding the complete study: Vaccine-arm donors came from COV1001, a multicentre, randomized, double-blind, placebo-controlled phase I-IIa trial of Ad26.COV2.S in healthy adults. Investigators did not know the trial group allocation while performing experiments and assessing outcomes. Trial participants were randomized into five groups of five, in which low-dose or high-dose Ad26.COV2.S was given once or twice, or placebo was given on both occasions. Ad26.COV2.S was administered intramuscularly at a dose of 5x10^10 or 1x10^11 viral particles, either as one shot or as two shots given 56 days apart. The TCR-sequenced set comprised approximately 32 samples: some 19 Ad26.COV2.S vaccine recipients, 5 placebo recipients and 8 SARS-CoV-2 convalescent individuals. TCRbeta repertoire sequencing served as the tool for gauging how specific and how broad the SARS-CoV-2-reactive T cell receptors were following Ad26.COV2.S vaccination.

In the germline V gene (reference sequence), CDR1 corresponds to MNHEY and CDR2 to SMNVEV. Inclusive of the bounding cysteine and phenylalanine, the CDR3 is 16 residues long. Just CDR3 DNA is preserved here, 48 bases in frame from base 1. Clipping removes 10 bases from V and 0 bases from J, with 14 as the unmatched junction base count. The immunoSEQ Assay was used to sequence TCRbeta CDR3 regions. After extraction, genomic DNA underwent amplification by bias-controlled multiplex PCR, followed by high-throughput sequencing. As for how the authors treated the data: To quantify the absolute abundance of every unique TCRbeta CDR3 region, sequences were collapsed and filtered. T cell fraction was estimated by normalizing TCRbeta template counts to usable DNA, with usable DNA measured through amplification of reference genes found in all nucleated cells. Repertoire TCRs were annotated as SARS-CoV-2-specific by exact matching of V gene, CDR3 amino acid sequence and J gene to a known reactive TCR set. The reference SARS-CoV-2 TCR set was obtained from MIRA and was filtered for enrichment in COVID-19-positive ImmuneCODE repertoires, whereby public or cross-reactive TCRs were removed. Using the MIRA antigens, annotated TCRs were further analysed by specific ORF or by position within an ORF. Depth was the summed frequency of annotated unique rearrangements, while breadth was defined as annotated unique rearrangements over total unique productive rearrangements. Two-sided Wilcoxon rank-sum tests were applied when comparing TCR breadth between groups. This is the immuneACCESS table as TCRdb keeps it, with only in-frame sequences that have V and J called. A part of the clones is gone; compared with another copy, unresolved V genes explain less than half, and the rest is unexplained. The V and J calls and the clone size are those of that table, but D and trimming were determined from the DNA. This sample gives a few hundred thousand clones in total; about 93% of them show up just once. The ten largest clones represent more than 10% of the sample.

Points on this clone: Its binding antigen is unknown. No qualities accompany the bases; no much larger clone lies one base away.

The investigation overall reported the following: Comparable non-spike TCR breadth was observed between vaccine and placebo recipients, consistent with only spike being contained in the vaccine. According to the authors, total T cell responses may have been underestimated by the TCR breadth and depth analyses. Ad26.COV2.S recipients had higher spike-specific TCR breadth than placebo recipients (P = 0.0014). Comparing responses between vaccine doses or regimens was not something the study was powered to do. Substantial breadth of spike-specific CD8+ and CD4+ T cell responses was reported after vaccination.

The treatment or condition label here, explained by the study, means: about 20 received Ad26.COV2.S at low or high dose, single or two shots; roughly five received placebo; per-sample allocation not given. For vaccine and placebo recipients, the sequenced repertoires came from samples collected on day 63 after the first injection. Cohort 1b enrolled around 24 adults aged 18-55 years at a single site in Boston, USA, between 29 July and 7 August 2020. As a vaccine, Ad26.COV2.S was a replication-incompetent adenovirus type 26 vector that expressed a prefusion-stabilized SARS-CoV-2 spike protein derived from the original Wuhan strain.

The specimen was peripheral blood, collected in a trial of Ad26.COV2.S vaccine versus placebo. The chain couples TRBV27 to TRBJ1-1, with 7 middle bases fitting TRBD1. The TCR was taken from a person aged 18-60 years who received the Ad26.COV2.S COVID-19 vaccine or a placebo. The CDR3: CANLVVQGPMNTEAFF. The DNA is as follows: TGTGCCAACCTCGTGGTACAGGGGCCCATGAACACTGAAGCTTTCTTT.